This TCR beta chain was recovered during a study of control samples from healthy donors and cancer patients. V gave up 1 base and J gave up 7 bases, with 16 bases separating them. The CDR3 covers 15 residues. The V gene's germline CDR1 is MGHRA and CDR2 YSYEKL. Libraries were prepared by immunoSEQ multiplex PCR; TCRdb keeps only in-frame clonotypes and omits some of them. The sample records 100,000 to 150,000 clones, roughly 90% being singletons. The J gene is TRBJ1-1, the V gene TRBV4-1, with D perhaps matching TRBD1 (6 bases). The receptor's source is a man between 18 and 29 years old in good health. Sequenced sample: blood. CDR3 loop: CASSQGAGDIYEAFF. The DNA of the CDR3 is TGCGCCAGCAGCCAAGGGGCAGGGGATATCTATGAAGCTTTCTTT.